Sequencing of this TCR beta chain was carried out in a study of blood T cell repertoires in COVID-19. The wider study: There were acute and convalescent COVID-19 samples, and they came from the United States, Italy and Spain.

V was pared by 6 bases and J by 7 bases, with 6 bases between. Germline lookup yields CDR1 DFQATT and CDR2 SNEGSKA (reference sequence). This CDR3 has 9 residues. TCRdb's copy holds only in-frame clones and misses some; the assay was immunoSEQ multiplex PCR. Seen here are about 260,000 clones, roughly 86% observed once, and the top ten hold about 5.2%. This clone was recorded at least ten times. Sequenced: peripheral blood. The clonotype originates from an older woman with COVID-19, enrolled during active disease. This chain connects TRBV20-1 to TRBJ1-2; D unresolved. Here the CDR3 reads CSALGGYTF. CDR3 in DNA: TGCAGTGCCCTAGGTGGCTACACCTTC.